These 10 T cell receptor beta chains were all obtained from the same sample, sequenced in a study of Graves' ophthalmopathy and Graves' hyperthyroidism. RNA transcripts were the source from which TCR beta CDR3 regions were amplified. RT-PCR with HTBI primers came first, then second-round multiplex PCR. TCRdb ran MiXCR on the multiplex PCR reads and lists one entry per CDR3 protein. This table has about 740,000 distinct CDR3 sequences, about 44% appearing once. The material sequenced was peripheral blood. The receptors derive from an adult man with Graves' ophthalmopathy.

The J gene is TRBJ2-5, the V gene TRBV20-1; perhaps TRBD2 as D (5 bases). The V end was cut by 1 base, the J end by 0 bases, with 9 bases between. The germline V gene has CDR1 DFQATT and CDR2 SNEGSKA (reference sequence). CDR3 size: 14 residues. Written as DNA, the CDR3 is TGCAGTGCTAGAGTTCGGGGAAACCAAGAGACCCAGTACTTC. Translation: CSARVRGNQETQYF.

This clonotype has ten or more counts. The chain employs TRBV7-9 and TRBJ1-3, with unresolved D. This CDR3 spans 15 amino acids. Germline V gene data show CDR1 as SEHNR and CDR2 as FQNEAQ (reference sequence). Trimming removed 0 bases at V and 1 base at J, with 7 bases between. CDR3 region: CASSLASGSGNTIYF. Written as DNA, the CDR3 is TGTGCCAGCAGCTTAGCGTCCGGTTCTGGAAACACCATATATTTT. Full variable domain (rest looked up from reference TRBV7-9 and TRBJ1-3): DTGVSQNPRHKITKRGQNVTFRCDPISEHNRLYWYRQTLGQGPEFLTYFQNEAQLEKSRLLSDRFSAERPKGSFSTLEIQRTEQGDSAMYLCASSLASGSGNTIYFGEGSWLTVV.

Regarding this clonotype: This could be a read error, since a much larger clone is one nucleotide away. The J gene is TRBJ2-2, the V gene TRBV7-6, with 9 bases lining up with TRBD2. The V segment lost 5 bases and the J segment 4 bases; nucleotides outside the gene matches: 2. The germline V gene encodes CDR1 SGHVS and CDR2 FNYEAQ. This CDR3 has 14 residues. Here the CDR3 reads CASSISGGTGELFF. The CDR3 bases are TGTGCCAGCAGCATTAGCGGGGGCACCGGGGAGCTGTTTTTT.

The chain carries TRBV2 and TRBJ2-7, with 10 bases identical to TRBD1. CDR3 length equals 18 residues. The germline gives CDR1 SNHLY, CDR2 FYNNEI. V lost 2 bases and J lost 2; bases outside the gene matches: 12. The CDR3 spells CASSERGQGLQSAYEQYF. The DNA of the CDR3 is TGTGCCAGCAGTGAAAGGGGACAGGGGCTGCAGTCAGCCTACGAGCAGTACTTC.

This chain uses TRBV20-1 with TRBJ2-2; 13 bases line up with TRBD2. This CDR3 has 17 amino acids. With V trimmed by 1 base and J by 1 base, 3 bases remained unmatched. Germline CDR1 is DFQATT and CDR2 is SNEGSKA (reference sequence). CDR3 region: CSARGTSGGGNTGELFF. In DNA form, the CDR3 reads TGCAGTGCTAGAGGGACTAGCGGGGGAGGGAACACCGGGGAGCTGTTTTTT.

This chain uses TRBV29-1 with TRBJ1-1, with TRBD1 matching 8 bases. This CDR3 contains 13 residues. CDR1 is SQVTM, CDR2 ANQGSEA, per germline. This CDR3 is CRPRTGRDTEAFF. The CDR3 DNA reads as TGCAGACCGAGGACAGGGAGAGACACTGAAGCTTTCTTT.

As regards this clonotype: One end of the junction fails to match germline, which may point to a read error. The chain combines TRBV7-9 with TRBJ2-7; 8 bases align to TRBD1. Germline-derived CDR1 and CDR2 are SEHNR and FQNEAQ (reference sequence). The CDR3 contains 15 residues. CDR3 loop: CASSRPGQASYEQYF. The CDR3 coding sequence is TGCGCCAGCAGCCGGCCGGGACAGGCCTCCTACGAGCAGTACTTC.

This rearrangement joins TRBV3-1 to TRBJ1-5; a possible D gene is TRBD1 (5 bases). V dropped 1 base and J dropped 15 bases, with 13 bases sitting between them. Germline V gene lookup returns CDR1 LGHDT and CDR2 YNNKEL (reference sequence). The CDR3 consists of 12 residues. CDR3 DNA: TGTGCCAGCAGCCAAGGGGGCGGCCATATGCATTTT. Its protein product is CASSQGGGHMHF.

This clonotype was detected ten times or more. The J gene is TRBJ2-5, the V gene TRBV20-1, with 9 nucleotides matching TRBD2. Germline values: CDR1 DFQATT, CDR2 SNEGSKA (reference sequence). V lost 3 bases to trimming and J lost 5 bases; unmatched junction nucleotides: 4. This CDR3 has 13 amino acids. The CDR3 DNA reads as TGCAGTGCTAGTTTGGCGGGAGGGGAGACCCAGTACTTC. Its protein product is CSASLAGGETQYF.

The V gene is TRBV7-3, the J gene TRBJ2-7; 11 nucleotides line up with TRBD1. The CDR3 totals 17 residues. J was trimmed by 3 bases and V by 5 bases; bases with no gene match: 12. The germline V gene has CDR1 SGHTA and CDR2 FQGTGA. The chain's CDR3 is CASSPIVRGTGGYEQYF. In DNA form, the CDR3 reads TGTGCCAGCAGCCCGATAGTAAGGGGGACAGGGGGCTACGAGCAGTACTTC. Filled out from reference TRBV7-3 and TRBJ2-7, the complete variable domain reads GAGVSQTPSNKVTEKGKYVELRCDPISGHTALYWYRQSLGQGPEFLIYFQGTGAADDSGLPNDRFFAVRPEGSVSTLKIQRTERGDSAVYLCASSPIVRGTGGYEQYFGPGTRLTVT.